Listed below are T cell receptor beta chains from one sample, sequenced in a study of cytomegalovirus exposure and HLA in healthy donors. The method was immunoSEQ multiplex PCR; TCRdb's version includes in-frame clones alone and lacks a portion of them. The sample holds over 55,000 clones, more than 70% seen once. The sequenced material came from PBMCs. The receptors derive from a male donor in good health and CMV-seronegative. The CDR3 runs from the conserved cysteine through the conserved F or W. D genes are given only for firm matches. Some rows mark clone size as missing; the rest say once, few, many or name a class of expanded clone.

>TRBD2|TRBV19|TRBJ2-1|few
TGTGCCAGTAGTCCGGCCGTGGGGAGCGGGGGGGCCAAAGAGCAGTTCTTC
CASSPAVGSGGAKEQFF
>NA|TRBV4-2|TRBJ1-1|few
TGTGCCAGCAGCGCACTTCCAGGGGACACTGAAGCTTTCTTT
CASSALPGDTEAFF
>TRBD1|TRBV4-3|TRBJ1-1|few
TGCGCCAGCAGCCAAGATCCGACAAGACAGGGTAGCACTGAAGCTTTCTTT
CASSQDPTRQGSTEAFF
>NA|TRBV6-1|TRBJ1-5|few
TGTGCCACAACGCGCAGCGTCCTAGGGGCCCAGCATTTT
CATTRSVLGAQHF
>TRBD1|TRBV25-1|TRBJ2-2|NA
TGTGCCAGCTATGGTGGGACAGGGATCCCCGGGGAGCTGTTTTTT
CASYGGTGIPGELFF
>NA|TRBV27|TRBJ1-2|NA
TGTGCCAGCAGTTTAGGTGGAGGGTCTCATGGCTACACCTTC
CASSLGGGSHGYTF
>TRBD1|TRBV6-6|TRBJ2-5|few
TGTGCCAGCAGTTACTTGGGGACAGAGGCAAAAGAGACCCAGTACTTC
CASSYLGTEAKETQYF
>NA|TRBV2|TRBJ1-2|NA
TGTGCCAGCAGTTCCCAGGGTAACTATGGCTACACCTTC
CASSSQGNYGYTF
>NA|TRBV6-1|TRBJ2-5|NA
TGTGCCAGCAGTGAATTGGCAGGTGGAATGGAGACCCAGTACTTC
CASSELAGGMETQYF
>NA|TRBV25-1|TRBJ2-5|NA
TGTGCCAGCAATATGAATAGTCTAGAGACCCAGTACTTC
CASNMNSLETQYF
>NA|TRBV19|TRBJ1-1|once
TGTGCCAGTAGTCCCCAGGGTAGGGACACTGAAGCTTTCTTT
CASSPQGRDTEAFF
>NA|TRBV7-9|TRBJ1-2|NA
TGTGCCAGCAGCTTCGATGGCTACACCTTC
CASSFDGYTF
>TRBD1|TRBV6-5|TRBJ2-7|NA
TGTGCCATCCGGCGGCAGGGGGACTCCTACGAGCAGTACTTC
CAIRRQGDSYEQYF
>NA|TRBV5-4|TRBJ2-3|NA
TGTGCCAGCAGCCAGGGTACTAGCAGCACAGATACGCAGTATTTT
CASSQGTSSTDTQYF
>NA|TRBV19|TRBJ1-4|NA
TGTGCCAGTACCTCGTACGGGGAAATTAATGAAAAACTGTTTTTT
CASTSYGEINEKLFF
>TRBD2|TRBV29-1|TRBJ2-3|once
TGCAGCGTTGTATATGCGACCCTAGCGGAAAACACAGATACGCAGTATTTT
CSVVYATLAENTDTQYF
>NA|TRBV2|TRBJ2-3|NA
TGTGCCAGCAGTGAAGCGTCGGGCACAGATACGCAGTATTTT
CASSEASGTDTQYF
>NA|TRBV7-2|TRBJ2-3|NA
TGTGCCAGCAGCTTAGAGGCTAGTCTCCCTCCAGATACGCAGTATTTT
CASSLEASLPPDTQYF
>NA|TRBV6-4|TRBJ2-5|NA
TGTGCCAGCAGTGTTATGAGCGGGCCTCAAGAGACCCAGTACTTC
CASSVMSGPQETQYF
>TRBD2|TRBV18|TRBJ2-5|NA
TGTGCCTCCCGGGGGGGAGAGACCCAGTACTTC
CASRGGETQYF
>TRBD2|TRBV7-2|TRBJ2-3|NA
TGTGCCAGCAGCTTCGAAGGGCGGGGGGGCCCAGATACGCAGTATTTT
CASSFEGRGGPDTQYF
>NA|TRBV7-2|TRBJ2-5|NA
TGTGCCAGCAGCTTAGGGAAGAGCGGGCCGTCGGCCCAGTACTTC
CASSLGKSGPSAQYF
>NA|TRBV10-3|TRBJ2-3|NA
TGTGCCATCAGTGAGTCGACTCGTTTCGGGGGAGGCACAGATACGCAGTATTTT
CAISESTRFGGGTDTQYF
>NA|TRBV9|TRBJ1-4|NA
TGTGCCAGCAGCGCCGAGGGGGGGACATCGATTAAAAAACTGTTTTTT
CASSAEGGTSIKKLFF
>NA|TRBV7-9|TRBJ1-1|few
TGTGCCAGCAGCTTAGCCGGGGACACTGAAGCTTTCTTT
CASSLAGDTEAFF
>TRBD2|TRBV7-7|TRBJ2-2|NA
TGTGCCAGCAGCCACACAGGCGGGGGGTCGGGTCACGGGGAGCTGTTTTTT
CASSHTGGGSGHGELFF
>TRBD1|TRBV29-1|TRBJ2-5|NA
TGCAGCGCCCGGGACAGGGTAAAGGAGACCCAGTACTTC
CSARDRVKETQYF
>NA|TRBV6-5|TRBJ1-1|NA
TGTGCCAGTACGCACCCGGGAGTGCAATCTGAAGCTTTCTTT
CASTHPGVQSEAFF
>TRBD1|TRBV7-2|TRBJ1-1|NA
TGTGCCAGCAGCTTAACAGGGGGGGGAACTGAAGCTTTCTTT
CASSLTGGGTEAFF
>TRBD1|TRBV2|TRBJ1-1|NA
TGTGCCAGCAGTGTAGGGGGCGAAAGGAACACTGAAGCTTTCTTT
CASSVGGERNTEAFF
>TRBD1|TRBV14|TRBJ2-7|once
TGTGCCAGCAGCCCCCTCACGACAGGGGGTATCCAGTACGAGCAGTACTTC
CASSPLTTGGIQYEQYF
>NA|TRBV6-1|TRBJ1-4|NA
TGTGCCAGCAGAGTCGGGGGGCTCTCTAATGAAAAACTGTTTTTT
CASRVGGLSNEKLFF
>NA|TRBV27|TRBJ1-2|NA
TGTGCCAGCAGTTTATCGGGCACAGGGCCTGTTGGGTACACCTTC
CASSLSGTGPVGYTF
>TRBD1|TRBV15|TRBJ1-1|NA
TGTGCCACCAGCAGTCTACAGGGGGCGCACACTGAAGCTTTCTTT
CATSSLQGAHTEAFF
>NA|TRBV5-4|TRBJ2-1|NA
TGTGCCAGCAGCCTGCAGACACTGGAAGAGCAGTTCTTC
CASSLQTLEEQFF
>TRBD1|TRBV20-1|TRBJ1-6|NA
TGCAGTGCTGCAGGGGGCGGGACCCTCCACTTT
CSAAGGGTLHF
>NA|TRBV18|TRBJ1-1|NA
TGTGCCAGCTCACCCCGGGGGGAAACTGAAGCTTTCTTT
CASSPRGETEAFF
>NA|TRBV14|TRBJ1-1|NA
TGTGCCAGCAGCCAAGGAGTAAGCACTGAAGCTTTCTTT
CASSQGVSTEAFF
>NA|TRBV27|TRBJ2-7|once
TGTGCCAGCAGTCCCTACTCGGGGGTGGTAGTTTCGGACGAGCAGTACTTC
CASSPYSGVVVSDEQYF
>NA|TRBV4-2|TRBJ2-7|NA
TGTGCCAGCAGCCAAGACGGTTTCTCCTACGAGCAGTACTTC
CASSQDGFSYEQYF